These 9 T cell receptor beta chains were all obtained from the same sample, sequenced in a study of T cell responses to AZD1222 COVID-19 vaccine. Using immunoSEQ multiplex PCR, the repertoire was profiled, and TCRdb retains in-frame clones only, with some absent. The table shows 68,000 or so clones, with about 80% occurring only once. Here the sequenced sample was peripheral blood, taken on day 0 of AZD1222 vaccination. The receptors originated from an adult in good health.

The chain has TRBV7-9 and TRBJ1-1; TRBD1 aligns across 7 bases. The trim removed 5 bases at V and 1 base at J, leaving 4 bases unmatched. Germline loops: CDR1 SEHNR, CDR2 FQNEAQ (reference sequence). The CDR3 sequence is 14 residues long. The chain's CDR3 is CASSPTGTNTEAFF. The CDR3 bases are TGTGCCAGCAGCCCGACAGGGACGAACACTGAAGCTTTCTTT.

The V and J genes are TRBV14 and TRBJ2-1, with TRBD2 matching 10 bases. V shed 4 bases, J shed 5 bases, and the junction held 8 bases outside the gene matches. In germline, CDR1 is SGHDN, CDR2 FVKESK. The CDR3 contains 16 residues. The CDR3 nucleotides are TGTGCCAGCAGCCTTGGCTTACTAGCGGGACACAATGAGCAGTTCTTC. It yields the protein CASSLGLLAGHNEQFF.

This chain connects TRBV27 to TRBJ1-1; D is perhaps TRBD1 (5 bases). Germline values: CDR1 MNHEY, CDR2 SMNVEV (reference sequence). The CDR3 has 16 residues. Trimming removed 7 bases at V and 1 base at J, with 19 bases between. The CDR3 nucleotides are TGTGCCAGCACGCGTCTCTTCGGACAAGAGAACACTGAAGCTTTCTTT. This translates into CASTRLFGQENTEAFF.

The J gene is TRBJ2-3, the V gene TRBV5-4, with D unclear. This CDR3 comprises 15 residues. Germline V gene data show CDR1 as SGHNT and CDR2 as YYREEE (reference sequence). Trimming left V 2 bases short and J 3 bases short, with 13 bases between. CDR3 protein: CASSFKITTTDTQYF. In DNA, the CDR3 is TGTGCCAGCAGCTTTAAGATCACAACTACAGATACGCAGTATTTT. Full variable domain (outside the CDR3, taken from reference TRBV5-4 and TRBJ2-3): ETGVTQSPTHLIKTRGQQVTLRCSSQSGHNTVSWYQQALGQGPQFIFQYYREEENGRGNFPPRFSGLQFPNYSSELNVNALELDDSALYLCASSFKITTTDTQYFGPGTRLTVL.

This rearrangement joins TRBV3-1 (or the pseudogene TRBV3-2) to TRBJ1-6, with D unclear. The CDR3 runs 14 residues. CDR1 and CDR2 from the germline V gene are LGHDT and YNNKEL (reference sequence). With 1 base removed from V and 5 bases from J, the gap between germline ends came to 6 bases. CDR3 region: CASSQGLDNSPLHF. The DNA of the CDR3 is TGTGCCAGCAGCCAAGGATTGGATAATTCACCCCTCCACTTT.

The chain has TRBV3-1 (or the pseudogene TRBV3-2) and TRBJ2-6, with D tentatively TRBD1 or TRBD2 (5 bases each). There are 16 residues in the CDR3. Germline V CDR1 and CDR2: LGHDT, YNNKEL (reference sequence). The V and J ends lost 2 bases and 5 bases respectively, with 13 bases between them. The CDR3: CASSQQGAVRANVLTF. The CDR3 nucleotides are TGTGCCAGCAGCCAACAGGGAGCGGTGAGGGCCAACGTCCTGACTTTC.

V and J are TRBV19 and TRBJ1-4; D gene uncertain. The V and J ends lost 7 bases and 0 bases respectively, with 18 bases between them. This CDR3 has 17 residues. From germline, CDR1 is LNHDA and CDR2 SQIVND (reference sequence). Here the CDR3 DNA reads TGTGCCAGTATGTCCCCATTGGCAGTTGCAACTAATGAAAAACTGTTTTTT. Translation gives CASMSPLAVATNEKLFF.

In nucleotides, the CDR3 is TGTGCCAGCAGCTTAGGTGGGACAGTCCGCACTGAAGCTTTCTTT. This sequence encodes CASSLGGTVRTEAFF. The V call is TRBV7-8, the J call TRBJ1-1; TRBD1 matches 7 bases. CDR1 is SGHVS, CDR2 FQNEAQ, per germline. The CDR3 runs 15 residues. The J segment lost 4 bases and the V segment lost 1 base, leaving 6 bases of the junction unmatched.

The chain joins TRBV3-1 (or the pseudogene TRBV3-2) to TRBJ1-2; D not resolved. Germline CDR1 and CDR2: LGHDT and YNNKEL (reference sequence). V was pared by 0 bases and J by 10 bases, with 6 bases between. This CDR3 has 11 residues. The CDR3, as DNA: TGTGCCAGCAGCCAAGATGGCCCCTACACCTTC. Translated, it gives CASSQDGPYTF.